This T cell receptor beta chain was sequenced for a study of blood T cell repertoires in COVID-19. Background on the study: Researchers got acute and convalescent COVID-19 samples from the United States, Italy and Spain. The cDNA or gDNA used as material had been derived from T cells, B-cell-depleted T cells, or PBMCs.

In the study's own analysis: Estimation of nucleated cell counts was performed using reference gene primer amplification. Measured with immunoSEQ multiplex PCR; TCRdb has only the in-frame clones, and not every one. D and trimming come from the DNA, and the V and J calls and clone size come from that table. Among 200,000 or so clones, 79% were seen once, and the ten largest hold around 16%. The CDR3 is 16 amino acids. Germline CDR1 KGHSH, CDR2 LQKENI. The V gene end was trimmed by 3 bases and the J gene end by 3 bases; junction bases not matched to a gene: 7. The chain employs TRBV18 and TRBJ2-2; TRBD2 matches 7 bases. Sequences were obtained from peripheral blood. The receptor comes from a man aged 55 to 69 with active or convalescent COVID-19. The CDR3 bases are TGTGCCAGCTCACCCAAAACTAGCGCCGACACCGGGGAGCTGTTTTTT. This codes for CASSPKTSADTGELFF.